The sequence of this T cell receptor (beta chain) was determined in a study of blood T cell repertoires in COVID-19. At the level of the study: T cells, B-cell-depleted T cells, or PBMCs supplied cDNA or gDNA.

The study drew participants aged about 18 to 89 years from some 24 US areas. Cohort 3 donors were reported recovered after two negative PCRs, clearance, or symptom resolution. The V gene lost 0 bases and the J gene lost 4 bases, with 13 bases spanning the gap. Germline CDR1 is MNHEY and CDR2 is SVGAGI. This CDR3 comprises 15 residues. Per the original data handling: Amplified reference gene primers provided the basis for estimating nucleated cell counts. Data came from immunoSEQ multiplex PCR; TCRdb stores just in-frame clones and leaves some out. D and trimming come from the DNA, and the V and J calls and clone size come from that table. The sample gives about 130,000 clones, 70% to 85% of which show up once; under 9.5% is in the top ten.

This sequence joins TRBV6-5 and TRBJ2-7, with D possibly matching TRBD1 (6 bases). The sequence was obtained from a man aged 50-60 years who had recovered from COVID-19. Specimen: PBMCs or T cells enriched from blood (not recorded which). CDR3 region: CASSYSVQGKYEQYF. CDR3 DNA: TGTGCCAGCAGTTACTCGGTCCAGGGGAAATACGAGCAGTACTTC.